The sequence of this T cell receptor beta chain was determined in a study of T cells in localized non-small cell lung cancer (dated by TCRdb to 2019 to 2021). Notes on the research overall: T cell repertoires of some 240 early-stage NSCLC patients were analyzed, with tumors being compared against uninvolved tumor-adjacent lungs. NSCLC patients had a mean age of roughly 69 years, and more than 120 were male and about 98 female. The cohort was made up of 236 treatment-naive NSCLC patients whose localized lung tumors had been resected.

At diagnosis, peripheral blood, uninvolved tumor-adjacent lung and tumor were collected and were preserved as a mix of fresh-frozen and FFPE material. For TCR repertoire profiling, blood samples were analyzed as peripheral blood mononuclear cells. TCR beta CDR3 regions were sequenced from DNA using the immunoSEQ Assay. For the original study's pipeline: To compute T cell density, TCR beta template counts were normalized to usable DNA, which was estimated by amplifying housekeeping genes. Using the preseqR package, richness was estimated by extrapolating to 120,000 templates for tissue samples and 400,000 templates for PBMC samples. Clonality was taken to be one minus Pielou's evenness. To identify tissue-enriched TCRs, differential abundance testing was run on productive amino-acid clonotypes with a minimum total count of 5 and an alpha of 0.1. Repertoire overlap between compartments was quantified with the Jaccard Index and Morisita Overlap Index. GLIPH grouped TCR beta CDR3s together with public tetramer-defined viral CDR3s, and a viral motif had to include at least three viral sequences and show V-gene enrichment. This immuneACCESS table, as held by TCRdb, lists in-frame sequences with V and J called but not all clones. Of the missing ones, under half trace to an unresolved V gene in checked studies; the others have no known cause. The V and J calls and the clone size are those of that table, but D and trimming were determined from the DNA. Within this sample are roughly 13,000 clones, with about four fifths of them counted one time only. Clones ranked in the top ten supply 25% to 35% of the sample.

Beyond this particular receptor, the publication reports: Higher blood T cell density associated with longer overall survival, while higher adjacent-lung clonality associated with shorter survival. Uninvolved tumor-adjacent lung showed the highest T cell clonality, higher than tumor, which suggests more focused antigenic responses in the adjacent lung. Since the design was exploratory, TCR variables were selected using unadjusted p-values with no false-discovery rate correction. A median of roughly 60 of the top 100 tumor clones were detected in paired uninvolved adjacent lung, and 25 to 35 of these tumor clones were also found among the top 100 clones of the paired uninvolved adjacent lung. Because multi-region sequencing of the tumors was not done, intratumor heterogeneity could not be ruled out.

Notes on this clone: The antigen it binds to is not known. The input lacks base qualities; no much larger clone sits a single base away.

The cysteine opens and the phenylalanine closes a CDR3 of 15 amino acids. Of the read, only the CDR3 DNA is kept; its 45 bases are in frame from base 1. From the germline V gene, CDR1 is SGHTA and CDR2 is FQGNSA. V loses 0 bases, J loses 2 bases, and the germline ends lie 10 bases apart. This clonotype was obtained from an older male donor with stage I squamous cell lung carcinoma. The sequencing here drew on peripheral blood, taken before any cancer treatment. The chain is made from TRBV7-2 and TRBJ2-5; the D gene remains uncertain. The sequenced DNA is TGTGCCAGCAGCTTAGCGCTGGCCAGACAAGAGACCCAGTACTTC. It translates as CASSLALARQETQYF.